This TCR beta chain was sequenced during a study of blood T cell repertoires in COVID-19. Across the whole study: Sites in the United States, Italy and Spain provided acute and convalescent COVID-19 samples. From T cells, B-cell-depleted T cells, or PBMCs came the material, which was cDNA or gDNA.

Seattle patient enrollment occurred during active infection, with longitudinal follow-up thereafter. The CDR3 extends over 11 amino acids. The germline V gene has CDR1 KGHDR and CDR2 SFDVKD. V dropped 9 bases and J dropped 4 bases, with 6 bases sitting between them. In the authors' methods: Reference gene primer amplification in the assay estimated nucleated cell counts. The data were produced by immunoSEQ multiplex PCR, yet TCRdb's version contains in-frame clones alone and is incomplete. Clonal size and the V and J genes are those of that table, whereas D and trimming came from the DNA. The data hold about 200,000 clones, with 70% to 80% observed a single time.

This clonotype was obtained from a woman aged 40-49 years with COVID-19, enrolled during active disease. J is TRBJ1-5 and V is TRBV24-1; no clear D gene. Sequencing was carried out using peripheral blood. The CDR3: CATGRNQPQHF. The CDR3 DNA reads as TGTGCCACCGGGAGGAATCAGCCCCAGCATTTT.